This T cell receptor beta chain was captured by sequencing in a study of vaccination and CD4 T cells after COVID-19. Study in general: Convalescent participants consisted of six males and four females, two being Hispanic. Stimuli were overlapping spike peptide pools of SARS-CoV-2 and three common cold coronaviruses (HCoV-NL63, HCoV-OC43, HCoV-229E). Cultures serving as controls received a peptide pool (CEFX or HIV-1 Nef) or no peptide.

To note about this clonotype: What it binds is not known.

V was pared by 7 bases and J by 7 bases, with 14 bases between. The CDR3 extends over 13 amino acids. The germline V gene encodes CDR1 SNHLY and CDR2 FYNNEI. Indicated treatment: roughly 11-day PBMC culture with coronavirus spike peptide pools or control peptides (ViraFEST assay). Sequenced with the Oncomine TCR Beta short-read assay was DNA taken from cultured CD4+ T cells. Genomic DNA was isolated from cultured CD4+ T cells. TCRdb re-analysed the PCR reads in MiXCR, keeping a single row per CDR3 protein. The sample includes roughly 12,000 distinct CDR3 sequences, over 70% of them seen just once. Source material: CD4+ T cells from blood, cultured in vitro. The receptor was isolated from a human donor who had recovered from COVID-19. The chain links TRBV2 to TRBJ1-5; D not resolved. CDR3 loop: CASTMVWGQPQHF. In nucleotides, the CDR3 is TGTGCCAGCACCATGGTCTGGGGACAGCCCCAGCATTTT.